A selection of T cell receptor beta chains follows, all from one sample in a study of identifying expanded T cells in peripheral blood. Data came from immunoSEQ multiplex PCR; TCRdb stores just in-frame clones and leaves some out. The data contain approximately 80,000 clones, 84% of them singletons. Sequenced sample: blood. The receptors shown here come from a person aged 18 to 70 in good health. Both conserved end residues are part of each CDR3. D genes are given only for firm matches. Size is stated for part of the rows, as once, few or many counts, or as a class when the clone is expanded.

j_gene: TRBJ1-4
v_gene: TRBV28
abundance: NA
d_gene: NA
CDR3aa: CASSTSTKLATNEKLFF
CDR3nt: TGTGCCAGCAGCACCTCGACCAAACTAGCAACTAATGAAAAACTGTTTTTT

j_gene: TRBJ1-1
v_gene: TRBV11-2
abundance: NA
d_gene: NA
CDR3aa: CASSLERNTEAFF
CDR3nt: TGTGCCAGCAGCTTAGAGCGGAACACTGAAGCTTTCTTT

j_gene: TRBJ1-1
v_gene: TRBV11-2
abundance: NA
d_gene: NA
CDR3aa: CASSLQPTEFTEAFF
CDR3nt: TGTGCCAGCAGCTTACAGCCGACAGAGTTCACTGAAGCTTTCTTT

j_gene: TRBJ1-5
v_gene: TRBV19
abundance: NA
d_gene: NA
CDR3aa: CASSIPGEDNQPQHF
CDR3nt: TGTGCCAGTAGTATCCCAGGGGAGGACAATCAGCCCCAGCATTTT

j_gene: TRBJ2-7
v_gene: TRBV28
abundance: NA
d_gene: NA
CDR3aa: CAIKSLSYEQYF
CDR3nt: TGTGCCATAAAGAGCCTCTCCTACGAGCAGTACTTC

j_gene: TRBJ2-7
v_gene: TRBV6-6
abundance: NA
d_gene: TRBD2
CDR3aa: CASSDWTSGSYEQYF
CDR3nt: TGTGCCAGCAGTGACTGGACTAGCGGCTCCTACGAGCAGTACTTC

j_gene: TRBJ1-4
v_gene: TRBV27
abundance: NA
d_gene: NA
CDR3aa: CASSRDPATNEKLFF
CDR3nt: TGTGCCAGCAGCCGCGACCCCGCAACTAATGAAAAACTGTTTTTT

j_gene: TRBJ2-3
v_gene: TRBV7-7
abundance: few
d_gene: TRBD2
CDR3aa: CASTPGLAGTDTQYF
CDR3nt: TGTGCTAGCACGCCCGGACTAGCGGGCACAGATACGCAGTATTTT

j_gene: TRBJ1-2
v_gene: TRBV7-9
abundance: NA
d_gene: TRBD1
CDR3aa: CASSSGTGVYGYTF
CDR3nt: TGTGCCAGCAGCTCCGGGACAGGGGTCTATGGCTACACCTTC

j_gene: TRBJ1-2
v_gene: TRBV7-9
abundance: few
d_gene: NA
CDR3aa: CASSLEVTGYTF
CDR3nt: TGTGCCAGCAGCTTAGAGGTAACTGGCTACACCTTC

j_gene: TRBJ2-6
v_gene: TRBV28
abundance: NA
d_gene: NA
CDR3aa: CASREPGANVLTF
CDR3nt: TGTGCCAGCAGGGAACCTGGGGCCAACGTCCTGACTTTC

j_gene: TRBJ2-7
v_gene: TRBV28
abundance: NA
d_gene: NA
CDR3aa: CASSPRPPGSYEQYF
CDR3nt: TGTGCCAGCAGTCCTAGACCGCCCGGGAGCTACGAGCAGTACTTC

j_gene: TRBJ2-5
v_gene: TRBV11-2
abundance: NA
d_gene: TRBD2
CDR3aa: CASSFPTWREGFFQETQYF
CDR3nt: TGTGCCAGCAGCTTCCCTACCTGGCGGGAGGGCTTTTTCCAAGAGACCCAGTACTTC

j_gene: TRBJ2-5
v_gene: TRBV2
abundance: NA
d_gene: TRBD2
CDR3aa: CASSGPGSGIRETQYF
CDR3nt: TGTGCCAGCAGTGGACCGGGTAGCGGGATCAGGGAGACCCAGTACTTC

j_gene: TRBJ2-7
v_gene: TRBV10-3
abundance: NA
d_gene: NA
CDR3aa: CAISEKYEQYF
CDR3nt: TGTGCCATCAGTGAGAAGTACGAGCAGTACTTC

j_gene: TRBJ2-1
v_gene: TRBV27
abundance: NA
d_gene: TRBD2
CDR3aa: CASSMGLAGVNEQFF
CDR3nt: TGTGCCAGCAGTATGGGACTAGCGGGAGTAAATGAGCAGTTCTTC

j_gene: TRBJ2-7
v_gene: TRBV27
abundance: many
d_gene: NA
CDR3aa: CASSFQVGGEQYF
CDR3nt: TGTGCCAGCAGTTTTCAGGTGGGAGGCGAGCAGTACTTC

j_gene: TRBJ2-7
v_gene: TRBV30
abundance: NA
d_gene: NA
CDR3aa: CAWSVTEQYF
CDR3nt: TGTGCCTGGAGTGTGACAGAGCAGTACTTC

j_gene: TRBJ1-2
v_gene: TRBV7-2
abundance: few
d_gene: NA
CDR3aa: CASSSSTRYTF
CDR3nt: TGTGCCAGCAGCTCTAGTACCCGCTACACCTTC

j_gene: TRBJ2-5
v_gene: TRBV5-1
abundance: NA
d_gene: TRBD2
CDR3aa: CASSKLAGEQETQYF
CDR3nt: TGCGCCAGCAGCAAACTAGCGGGAGAGCAAGAGACCCAGTACTTC

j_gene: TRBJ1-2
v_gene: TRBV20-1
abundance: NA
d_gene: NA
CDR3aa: CSARGGYGYTF
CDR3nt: TGCAGTGCTAGAGGGGGCTATGGCTACACCTTC

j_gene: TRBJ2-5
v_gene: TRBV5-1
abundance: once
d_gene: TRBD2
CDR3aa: CASSLEAGVETQYF
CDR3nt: TGCGCCAGCAGCTTGGAAGCGGGAGTGGAGACCCAGTACTTC

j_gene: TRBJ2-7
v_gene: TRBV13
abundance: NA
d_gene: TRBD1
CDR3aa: CASSSSWTGNHEQYF
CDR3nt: TGTGCCAGCAGCTCGTCCTGGACAGGCAACCACGAGCAGTACTTC

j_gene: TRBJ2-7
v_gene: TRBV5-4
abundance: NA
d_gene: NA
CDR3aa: CASSRDNYYEQYF
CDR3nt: TGTGCCAGCAGTCGGGACAACTACTACGAGCAGTACTTC

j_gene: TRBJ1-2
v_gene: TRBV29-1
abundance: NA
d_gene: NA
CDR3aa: CSTTTIKDGYTF
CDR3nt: TGCAGCACTACGACTATCAAAGATGGCTACACCTTC

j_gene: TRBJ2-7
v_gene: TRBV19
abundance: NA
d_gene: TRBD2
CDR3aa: CASSMTSGSVEQYF
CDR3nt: TGTGCCAGTAGTATGACTAGCGGGAGTGTCGAGCAGTACTTC

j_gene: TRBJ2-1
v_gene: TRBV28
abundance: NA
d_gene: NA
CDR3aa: CASSFVAGLFDNEQFF
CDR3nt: TGTGCCAGCAGTTTTGTCGCGGGCCTATTTGACAATGAGCAGTTCTTC

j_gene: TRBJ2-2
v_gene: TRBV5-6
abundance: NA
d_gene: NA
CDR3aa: CASSLRAHAGELFF
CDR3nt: TGTGCCAGCAGCTTGAGAGCTCACGCCGGGGAGCTGTTTTTT

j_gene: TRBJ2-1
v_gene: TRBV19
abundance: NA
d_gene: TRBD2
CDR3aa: CASSIKSSGRYNEQFF
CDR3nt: TGTGCCAGTAGTATTAAGAGTAGCGGGAGGTACAATGAGCAGTTCTTC

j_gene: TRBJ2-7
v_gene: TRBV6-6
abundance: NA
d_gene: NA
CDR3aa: CASSYLQGTEQYF
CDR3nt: TGTGCCAGCAGTTACCTGCAGGGGACCGAGCAGTACTTC

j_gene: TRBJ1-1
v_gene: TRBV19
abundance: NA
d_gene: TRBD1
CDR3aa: CASSPGQGSGTEAFF
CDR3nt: TGTGCCAGTAGTCCCGGACAGGGGTCGGGTACTGAAGCTTTCTTT

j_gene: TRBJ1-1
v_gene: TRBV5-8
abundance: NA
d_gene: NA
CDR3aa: CASSLFQGNTEAFF
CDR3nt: TGTGCCAGCAGCTTGTTCCAGGGGAACACTGAAGCTTTCTTT

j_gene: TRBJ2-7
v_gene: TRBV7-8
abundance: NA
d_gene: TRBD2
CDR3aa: CASSFNGGGEQYF
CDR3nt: TGTGCCAGCAGCTTTAATGGCGGGGGCGAGCAGTACTTC

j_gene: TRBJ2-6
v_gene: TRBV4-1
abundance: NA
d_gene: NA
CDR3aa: CASSQGIPGANVLTF
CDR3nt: TGCGCCAGCAGCCAAGGGATCCCTGGGGCCAACGTCCTGACTTTC

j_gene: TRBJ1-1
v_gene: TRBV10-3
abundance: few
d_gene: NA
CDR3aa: CAISEAGGGTEAFF
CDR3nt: TGTGCCATCAGTGAGGCTGGGGGGGGGACTGAAGCTTTCTTT

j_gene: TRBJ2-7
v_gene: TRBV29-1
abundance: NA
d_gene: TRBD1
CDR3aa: CSVGGTGSYEQYF
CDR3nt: TGCAGCGTTGGCGGGACAGGCTCCTACGAGCAGTACTTC

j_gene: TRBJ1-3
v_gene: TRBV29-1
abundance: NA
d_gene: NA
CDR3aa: CSVDRGGNTIYF
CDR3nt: TGCAGCGTTGATAGGGGAGGAAACACCATATATTTT

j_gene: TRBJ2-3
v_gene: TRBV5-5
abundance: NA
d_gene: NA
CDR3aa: CASSPRVANTDTQYF
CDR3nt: TGTGCCAGCAGCCCCCGCGTAGCAAACACAGATACGCAGTATTTT

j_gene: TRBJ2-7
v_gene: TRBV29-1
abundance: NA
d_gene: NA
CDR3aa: CSGLDTRSYEQYF
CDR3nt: TGCAGCGGGTTGGACACCCGTTCCTACGAGCAGTACTTC